This T cell receptor (beta chain) was retrieved from a study of T cell responses to AZD1222 COVID-19 vaccine. This CDR3 has 13 residues. The germline V gene has CDR1 MNHEY and CDR2 SVGAGI. Trimming stripped 8 bases from V and 2 bases from J, with 12 bases between. Libraries were prepared by immunoSEQ multiplex PCR; TCRdb keeps only in-frame clonotypes and omits some of them. The sample records 95,000 to 150,000 clones, about 88% being singletons. This rearrangement joins TRBV6-5 to TRBJ1-1; D gene ambiguous. Sequencing used peripheral blood, obtained 28 days after the second AZD1222 dose. The receptor was isolated from an adult who received the AZD1222 COVID-19 vaccine. CDR3 DNA: TGTGCCAGCTCCCGAGAATTAAACACTGAAGCTTTCTTT. Translation gives CASSRELNTEAFF.